This TCR beta chain appears in the sequencing data of a study of cytomegalovirus exposure and HLA in healthy donors. PCR involved 60 Vbeta and 13 Jbeta primers. Sequencing was performed with immunoSEQ multiplex PCR; in TCRdb, only in-frame clones are kept and a portion is missing. The sample records about 120,000 clones, 50% to 65% being singletons. The CDR3 loop spans 13 amino acids. CDR1 is SEHNR, CDR2 FQNEAQ, per germline (reference sequence). Regarding this clone: An end of the junction differs from the germline gene, which may be a read error.

The chain is built from TRBV7-9 and TRBJ1-2; TRBD1 matches 8 bases. This TCR was recovered from a woman between 40 and 50 years old in good health and CMV-seropositive. Sequencing was performed on PBMCs. The CDR3: CSSSLDGTGGYTF. CDR3 sequence (DNA): TGTTCCAGCAGCTTAGATGGGACAGGCGGCTACACCTTC. The whole variable domain, filled in from reference TRBV7-9 and TRBJ1-2, reads DTGVSQNPRHKITKRGQNVTFRCDPISEHNRLYWYRQTLGQGPEFLTYFQNEAQLEKSRLLSDRFSAERPKGSFSTLEIQRTEQGDSAMYLCSSSLDGTGGYTFGSGTRLTVV.